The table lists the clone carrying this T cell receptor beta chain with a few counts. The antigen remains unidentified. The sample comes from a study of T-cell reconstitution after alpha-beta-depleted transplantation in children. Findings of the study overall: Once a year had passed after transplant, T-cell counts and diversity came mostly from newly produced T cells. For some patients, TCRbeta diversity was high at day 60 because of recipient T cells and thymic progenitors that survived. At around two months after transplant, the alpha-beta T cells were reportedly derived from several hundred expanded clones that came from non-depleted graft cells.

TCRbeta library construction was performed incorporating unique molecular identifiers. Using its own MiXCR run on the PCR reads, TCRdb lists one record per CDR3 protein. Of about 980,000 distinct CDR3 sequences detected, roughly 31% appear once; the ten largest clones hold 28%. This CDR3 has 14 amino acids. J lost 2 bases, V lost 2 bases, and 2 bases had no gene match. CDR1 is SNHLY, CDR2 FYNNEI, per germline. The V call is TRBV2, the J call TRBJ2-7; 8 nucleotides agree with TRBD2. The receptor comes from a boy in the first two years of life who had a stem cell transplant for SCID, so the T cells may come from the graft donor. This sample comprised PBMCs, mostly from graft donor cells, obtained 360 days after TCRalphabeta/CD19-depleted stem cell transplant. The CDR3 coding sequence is TGTGCCAGCAGTGAATCGCGGGGGGCCTACGAGCAGTACTTC. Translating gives CASSESRGAYEQYF.